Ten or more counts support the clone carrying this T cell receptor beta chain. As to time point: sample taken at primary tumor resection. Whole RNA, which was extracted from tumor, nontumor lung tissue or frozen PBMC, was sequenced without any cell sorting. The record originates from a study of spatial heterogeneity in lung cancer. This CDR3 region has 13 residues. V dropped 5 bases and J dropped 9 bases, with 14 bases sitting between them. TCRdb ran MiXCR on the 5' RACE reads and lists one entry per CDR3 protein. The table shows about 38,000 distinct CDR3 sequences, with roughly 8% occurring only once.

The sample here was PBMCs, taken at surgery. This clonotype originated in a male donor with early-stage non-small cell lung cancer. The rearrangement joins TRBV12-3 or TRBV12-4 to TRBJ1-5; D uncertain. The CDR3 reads CASSLTTSLPQHF. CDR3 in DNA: TGTGCCAGCAGTCTAACCACCTCGTTGCCCCAGCATTTT.